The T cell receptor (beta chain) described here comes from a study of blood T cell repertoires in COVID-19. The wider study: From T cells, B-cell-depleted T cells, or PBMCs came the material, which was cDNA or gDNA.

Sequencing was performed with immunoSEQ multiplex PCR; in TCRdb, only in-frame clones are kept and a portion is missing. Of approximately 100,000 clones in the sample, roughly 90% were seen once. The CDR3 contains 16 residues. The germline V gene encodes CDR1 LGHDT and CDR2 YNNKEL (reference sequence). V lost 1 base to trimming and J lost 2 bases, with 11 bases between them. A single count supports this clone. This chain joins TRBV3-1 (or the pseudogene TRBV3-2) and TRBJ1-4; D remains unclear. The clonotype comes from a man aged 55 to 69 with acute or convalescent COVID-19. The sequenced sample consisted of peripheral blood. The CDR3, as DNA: TGTGCCAGCAGCCAAGTCGCGTGGGCTACTAATGAAAAACTGTTTTTT. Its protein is CASSQVAWATNEKLFF.